The 10 T cell receptor beta chains presented below share a single source sample, sequenced in a study of control samples from healthy donors and cancer patients. The protocol was immunoSEQ multiplex PCR, while the TCRdb copy is restricted to in-frame clones and leaves out a portion. The profile shows some 28,000 clones, just under 90% of them singletons. The sample consisted of PBMCs. Receptors originate from a woman aged 40-49 years with lung cancer.

The chain's CDR3 is CASSVGGTGGTEAFF. The CDR3 nucleotides read TGTGCCAGCAGCGTCGGGGGGACCGGAGGTACTGAAGCTTTCTTT. This sequence joins TRBV9 and TRBJ1-1; tentative D call: TRBD1 (5 bases). The CDR3 has 15 amino acids. Germline CDR1 is SGDLS and CDR2 is YYNGEE. V lost 2 bases and J lost 5, with 16 bases in between.

The chain combines TRBV5-1 with TRBJ2-5, with TRBD2 matching 8 bases. The CDR3 has 14 residues. CDR1 is SGHRS and CDR2 is YFSETQ in the germline V gene. Losses at the gene ends were 4 bases for V and 3 bases for J; bases not matched to a gene: 5. The CDR3 protein is CASSRKAGEETQYF. As DNA, the CDR3 is TGCGCCAGCAGCAGAAAAGCGGGGGAAGAGACCCAGTACTTC.

The chain combines TRBV24-1 with TRBJ2-3; D call uncertain. Germline V gene lookup returns CDR1 KGHDR and CDR2 SFDVKD. This CDR3 contains 13 residues. Trimming pared 9 bases from V and 4 bases from J, leaving 13 bases between. The CDR3 region is CATGPTNADTQYF. The CDR3 nucleotides read TGTGCCACCGGTCCAACCAACGCAGATACGCAGTATTTT.

V gene TRBV4-1 combines with J gene TRBJ2-7; 9 nucleotides agree with TRBD1. V lost 4 bases to trimming and J lost 6 bases; unmatched junction nucleotides: 10. CDR3 length equals 15 residues. The germline CDR1 and CDR2 sequences are MGHRA and YSYEKL. The CDR3 reads CASSPLDRGLSEQYF. The CDR3 region has the DNA TGCGCCAGCAGCCCACTGGACAGGGGACTCTCCGAGCAGTACTTC.

The chain is built from TRBV6-1 and TRBJ1-2; D gene uncertain. This CDR3 region has 12 residues. CDR1 is MNHNS and CDR2 is SASEGT in the germline V gene. Trimming cost V 2 bases and J 8 bases, with 9 bases left between them. CDR3 nucleotides: TGTGCCAGCAGTGAATACAGACGAGGCTACACCTTC. Translated, it gives CASSEYRRGYTF.

V is TRBV19 and J is TRBJ2-2, with a weak D call TRBD1 (6 bases). Per the germline V gene, CDR1 is LNHDA and CDR2 is SQIVND (reference sequence). Trimming pared 5 bases from V and 3 bases from J, leaving 10 bases between. CDR3 length: 14 amino acids. CDR3 bases: TGTGCCAGTAGTGCCCACAGGGACACCGGGGAGCTGTTTTTT. Translating it yields CASSAHRDTGELFF.

The rearrangement uses TRBV5-5 and TRBJ1-6; a weak D match, TRBD1 (5 bases). The CDR3 is 13 residues long. Looked up from germline, CDR1 is SGHKS and CDR2 is YYEKEE (reference sequence). V lost 4 bases and J 11 bases, leaving 13 bases between the germline ends. In DNA form, the CDR3 reads TGTGCCAGCAGCCTGGGACTCCCACCACCCCTCCACTTT. It translates to CASSLGLPPPLHF.

Only a few counts were recorded for this clone. The rearrangement links TRBV6-2 or TRBV6-3 to TRBJ1-5; D not certain. V dropped 2 bases and J dropped 2 bases, with 13 bases sitting between them. CDR1 and CDR2 from the germline V gene are MNHEY and SVGEGT. This CDR3 is built from 16 residues. CDR3 in amino acids: CASSYGGSVGNQPQHF. The CDR3 DNA follows: TGTGCCAGCAGTTACGGCGGGAGTGTGGGCAATCAGCCCCAGCATTTT.

The chain joins TRBV28 to TRBJ2-5; 7 bases fit TRBD2. The CDR3 consists of 15 residues. The junction had 6 bases not matched to a gene; V was cut back by 3 bases and J by 2 bases. The germline CDR1 and CDR2 sequences are MDHEN and SYDVKM. The CDR3, as DNA: TGTGCCAGCAGTTTCGCCCTAGCGGATCAAGAGACCCAGTACTTC. Residues: CASSFALADQETQYF.

This rearrangement joins TRBV7-8 to TRBJ2-5; D might be TRBD1 (6 bases). This CDR3 is built from 14 residues. Per the germline V gene, CDR1 is SGHVS and CDR2 is FQNEAQ. V was pared by 3 bases and J by 5 bases, with 13 bases between. The CDR3 reads CASSLVTGGETQYF. DNA for the CDR3: TGTGCCAGCAGCTTGGTGACAGGTGGGGAGACCCAGTACTTC.